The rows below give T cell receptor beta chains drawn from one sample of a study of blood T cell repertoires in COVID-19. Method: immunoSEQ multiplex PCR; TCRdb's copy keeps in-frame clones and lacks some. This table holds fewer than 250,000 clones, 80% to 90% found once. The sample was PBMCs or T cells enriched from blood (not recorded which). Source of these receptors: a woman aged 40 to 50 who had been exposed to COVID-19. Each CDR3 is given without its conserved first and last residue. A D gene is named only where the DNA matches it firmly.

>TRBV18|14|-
ASSPPIRGGLETQY
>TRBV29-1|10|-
SVEDPGYGYT
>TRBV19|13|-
ASSIVAGRGTEAF
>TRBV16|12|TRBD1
ASSQRTGVKTQY
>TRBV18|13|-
ASSPSGSTNYGYT
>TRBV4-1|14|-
ASSQDHGLLPYGYT
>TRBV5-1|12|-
ASSLQGQNTEAF
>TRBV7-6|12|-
ASARGLDTGELF
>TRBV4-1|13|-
ASSREMVDVYGYT
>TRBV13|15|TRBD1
ASSLRFVGGGFTEAF
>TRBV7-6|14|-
ASSSNPSSYNSPLH
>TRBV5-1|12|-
ASSLVGGEDGYT
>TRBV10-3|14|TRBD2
AISGLFAGGPGEQY
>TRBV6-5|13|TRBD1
ASSQDRVSRQPQH
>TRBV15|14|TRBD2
ATSRELAGGQDTQY
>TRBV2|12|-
ASSLSRGLHEQY
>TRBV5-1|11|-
ASSLSGDTEAF
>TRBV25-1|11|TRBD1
ASRGTGAEKLF
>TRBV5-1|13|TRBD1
ASSWGDRVNSPLH
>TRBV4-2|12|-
ASSQDLAAPEQF
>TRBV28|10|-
ASSAVRSAQH
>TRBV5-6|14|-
ASSGNLRDSGTEAF
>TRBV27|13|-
ASSSHGATNEKLF
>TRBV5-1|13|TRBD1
ASSLATGGNTEAF
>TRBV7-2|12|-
ASSALGRWDGYT
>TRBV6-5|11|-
ASSPKGGETQY
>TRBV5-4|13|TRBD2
ASSFGGWDTGELF
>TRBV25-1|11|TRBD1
ASGTEALEKLF